This T cell receptor (beta chain) stems from a study of beta chain features in type 1 diabetes. V lost 6 bases and J lost 5, with 16 bases in between. CDR1 and CDR2 from the germline V gene are MNHEY and SMNVEV (reference sequence). The CDR3 runs to 14 residues. Expressed TCRB transcripts were sequenced after all isolated RNA was converted to cDNA. The repertoire was sequenced with immunoSEQ multiplex PCR; TCRdb's copy has only in-frame clones and lacks some. The sample has about 290,000 clones; roughly 8% are singletons. The clonotype originates from a woman in her late teens or twenties in good health. The chain combines TRBV27 with TRBJ1-1, with a weak D call TRBD1 (6 bases). Source material: central memory CD4+ T cells from blood. The CDR3 bases are TGTGCCAGCAGCCAACAGGGTGGGGCGACTGAAGCTTTCTTT. Translating it yields CASSQQGGATEAFF.